A single T cell receptor beta chain is shown here with its context. Its antigen is still unknown. The sample is drawn from a study of cytomegalovirus exposure and HLA in healthy donors. Study outcomes and limitations: An analysis was carried out later, and it reportedly showed fewer N-insertions in an Asian-associated ancestry cluster than the approximately 700-donor mean. Immune exposure information comprised only CMV serostatus. When presence/absence was analysed, sequencing depth was taken to be roughly uniform across donors.

The primer mix had 60 Vbeta and 13 Jbeta primers. The data were produced by immunoSEQ multiplex PCR, yet TCRdb's version contains in-frame clones alone and is incomplete. The sample carries 110,000 or so clones, 78% recorded once. V gave up 5 bases and J gave up 11 bases; unmatched junction bases: 13. The germline gives CDR1 SQVTM, CDR2 ANQGSEA. CDR3 length: 13 amino acids. This TCR came from a male donor in good health and CMV-seronegative. The sample comprised PBMCs. The V and J genes are TRBV29-1 and TRBJ1-1; 8 bases are a match to TRBD1. CDR3 in amino acids: CSVRGPGQGTAFF. In DNA, the CDR3 is TGCAGCGTTAGAGGACCCGGACAGGGAACGGCTTTCTTT.